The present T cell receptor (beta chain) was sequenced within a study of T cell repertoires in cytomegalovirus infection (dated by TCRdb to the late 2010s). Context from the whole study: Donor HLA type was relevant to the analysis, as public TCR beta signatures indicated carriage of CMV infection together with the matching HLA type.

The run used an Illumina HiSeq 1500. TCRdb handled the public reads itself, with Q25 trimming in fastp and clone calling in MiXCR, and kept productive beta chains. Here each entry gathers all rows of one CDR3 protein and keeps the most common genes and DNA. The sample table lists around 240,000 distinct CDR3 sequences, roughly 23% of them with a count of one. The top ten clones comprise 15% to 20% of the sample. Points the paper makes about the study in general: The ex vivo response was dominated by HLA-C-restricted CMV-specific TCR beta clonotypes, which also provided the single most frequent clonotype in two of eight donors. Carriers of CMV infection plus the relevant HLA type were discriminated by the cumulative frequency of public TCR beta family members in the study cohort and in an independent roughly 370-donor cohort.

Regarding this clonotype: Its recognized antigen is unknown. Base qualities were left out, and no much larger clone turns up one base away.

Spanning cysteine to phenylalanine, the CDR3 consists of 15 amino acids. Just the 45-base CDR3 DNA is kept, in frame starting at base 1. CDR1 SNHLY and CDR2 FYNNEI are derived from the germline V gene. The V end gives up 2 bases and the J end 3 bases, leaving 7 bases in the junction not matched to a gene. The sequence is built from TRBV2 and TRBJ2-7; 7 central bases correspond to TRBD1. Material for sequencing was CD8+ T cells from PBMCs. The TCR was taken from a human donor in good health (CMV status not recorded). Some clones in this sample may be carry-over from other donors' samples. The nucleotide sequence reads TGTGCCAGCAGTGAACGGGCAGGGGGAAGCTACGAGCAGTACTTC. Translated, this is CASSERAGGSYEQYF.